The sequence of this T cell receptor (beta chain) was determined in a study of post-analysis software for immune sequencing data. Carried by the TCR beta cDNA libraries were unique molecular identifiers. A single record per CDR3 protein comes from TCRdb applying MiXCR to the PCR reads. The data hold roughly 410,000 distinct CDR3 sequences, with roughly 38% observed a single time. CDR3 length equals 14 residues. The V and J ends lost 1 base and 5 bases respectively, with 11 bases between them. CDR1 is KGHSH, CDR2 LQKENI, per germline. Study observations and caveats: Elevated frequency relative to controls characterized 4 or 5 TRBV segments in patients, TRBV5-6, TRBV5-1 and TRBV20-1 among them.

This clonotype was seen only a few times. Antigen: not known. The TCR comes from a girl aged 5-17 years with multiple sclerosis. This chain joins TRBV18 and TRBJ1-2; the D gene is possibly TRBD1 (6 bases). The material sequenced was blood. The DNA for the CDR3 is TGTGCCAGCTCACCACAGGGTACAGGGTATGGCTACACCTTC. Translating gives CASSPQGTGYGYTF. Supplemented by reference TRBV18 and TRBJ1-2, the full variable domain reads NAGVMQNPRHLVRRRGQEARLRCSPMKGHSHVYWYRQLPEEGLKFMVYLQKENIIDESGMPKERFSAEFPKEGPSILRIQQVVRGDSAAYFCASSPQGTGYGYTFGSGTRLTVV.